This T cell receptor (beta chain) was identified during a study of blood T cells in healthy people across ages. General observations from the study: Older age went with lower TCR beta diversity per million T cells, in a roughly linear way.

This clonotype was picked up a small number of times. Its matching antigen is unknown. PCR was performed a second time for about 7 to 11 cycles using a sample-barcoded 5' primer and a J-beta primer mix. With 12 random nucleotides, a template-switch adaptor tagged each individual cDNA molecule. MiXCR, applied by TCRdb to the 5' RACE reads, yields one record per CDR3 protein. The table shows about 760,000 distinct CDR3 sequences, with around 25% occurring only once. The CDR3 totals 12 residues. CDR1 SGHRS and CDR2 YFSETQ come from the germline V gene. Trimming at V came to 2 bases and at J to 7 bases, leaving 2 bases not matched to a gene. These data were also filed under a second study, of T cells of mothers and their children. That paper adds: Per child, 2.5 million to 3.5 million TCR beta CDR3 reads were obtained, against over 9 million per mother. The study found slightly higher but non-significant overlap in related versus unrelated mother-child pairs.

Material: blood. The clonotype was recovered from a boy younger than 18 in good health. The V gene is TRBV5-1, the J gene TRBJ1-1, with 7 bases lining up with TRBD1. The CDR3 DNA is TGCGCCAGCAGCTTCACAGGGGTTGAAGCTTTCTTT. It encodes CASSFTGVEAFF.